This paragraph reports one T cell receptor beta chain. It has no known antigen specificity. The record has no base qualities; no much larger clone is one base away. The sample is drawn from a study of blood T cell repertoires in COVID-19 (dated by TCRdb to the early 2020s). Study-wide context: Samples covering the acute and convalescent phases of COVID-19 were provided by collaborators in the United States, Italy and Spain. Where available, HLA class I and class II types were taken from metadata supplied by the sample provider and were not determined by assay-based typing. A de-identified subject ID, COVID-19 status, age in years and sex were almost always included in the sample metadata. Deeply sampled blood TCRbeta repertoires from subjects exposed to, actively infected with, or recovered from COVID-19 were included in the dataset. The material from the prospective study consisted of cDNA or gDNA derived from T cells, B-cell-depleted T cells, or PBMCs. The repertoires were released in a freely available public database intended as a resource for research on the immune response to SARS-CoV-2. The samples were drawn from two sources: the first 160 participants of the ongoing ImmuneRACE study, and some 1,300 subjects contributed by 6 global collaborators.

TCRbeta CDR3 regions were amplified from genomic DNA using the immunoSEQ Assay, a bias-controlled multiplex PCR. Per the authors' processing: Nucleated cell counts per sample were estimated from amplification of reference gene primers within the assay. Sequence reads were collapsed and filtered to measure the absolute abundance of every unique TCRbeta CDR3 rearrangement. For each sample, productive Simpson clonality was calculated by taking the square root of Simpson's diversity index across productive rearrangements. TCRdb retrieved this table from immuneACCESS and kept in-frame rearrangements only. Not all clones are present; in checked studies, unresolved V genes account for under half, and no reason is known for the remainder. That table supplies the V and J calls and clone size; D and trimming were determined from the DNA. Counted in this sample were about 180,000 clones; roughly 88% of them appeared once. The top ten clones comprise approximately 4% of the sample.

Beyond this particular receptor, the publication reports: How much clinical and demographic metadata was included differed by source and by participant, and the metadata was provided uncurated.

Whole blood was collected in K2EDTA tubes by collaborating institutions according to the institutions' own protocols. For TCRbeta analysis, collaborators shipped samples in one of three forms: frozen whole blood, isolated PBMCs, or DNA extracted from either of those sample types. Trimmed from V: 5 bases; trimmed from J: 1 base; junction bases lacking a gene match: 5. CDR1 and CDR2, looked up from the germline V gene, are SQVTM and ANQGSEA. The CDR3 runs 13 residues from the cysteine to the phenylalanine. Only the CDR3 part of the read is kept: 39 bases, read in frame from the first base. This clonotype was sampled from a woman aged 25 to 39 with acute or convalescent COVID-19. The V gene is TRBV29-1 and the J gene is TRBJ2-7, with 7 bases aligning to TRBD2. The material sequenced was peripheral blood. The CDR3 sequence is CSVRRETSYEQYF. The DNA is TGCAGCGTTCGGCGGGAGACGTCCTACGAGCAGTACTTC.